Shown below are 31 T cell receptor beta chains from a single sample sequenced in a study of cytomegalovirus exposure and HLA in healthy donors. Use of 60 Vbeta and 13 Jbeta primers characterized the PCR. Produced via immunoSEQ multiplex PCR; TCRdb's table is partial and in-frame only. The table lists 150,000 to 200,000 clones, 79% of them singletons. Sequenced sample: PBMCs. These receptors were collected from a woman aged 30 to 39 in good health and CMV-seropositive.

CDR3: CASSLIGTSVTDTQYF. CDR3 coding DNA: TGTGCCAGCAGCTTAATCGGTACTAGCGTTACAGATACGCAGTATTTT. The chain carries TRBV7-2 and TRBJ2-3, with TRBD2 matching over 7 bases. This CDR3 has 16 residues. V was pared by 2 bases and J by 3 bases, with 8 bases of the junction left unmatched. Per the germline V gene, CDR1 is SGHTA and CDR2 is FQGNSA.

The chain is built from TRBV5-1 and TRBJ2-1; D uncertain. Germline V lookup: CDR1 SGHRS, CDR2 YFSETQ. Trimming took off 4 bases at V and 2 bases at J, with 19 bases between the two ends. The CDR3 extends over 17 amino acids. For the CDR3, the DNA is TGCGCCAGCAGCCCAATGGTAGCTCCCGACCCCTACAATGAGCAGTTCTTC. Protein product: CASSPMVAPDPYNEQFF.

The chain has TRBV18 and TRBJ1-6, with D possibly TRBD1 on 6 matching bases. This CDR3 spans 15 amino acids. V lost 2 bases, J lost 10 bases, and 15 bases lay in between. CDR1 is KGHSH, CDR2 LQKENI, per germline. CDR3 in amino acids: CASSPGQRSRSPLHF. CDR3 DNA: TGTGCCAGCTCACCAGGACAGCGGTCTCGGTCACCCCTCCACTTT.

Here the CDR3 reads CSVAGTPGGTDTQYF. The CDR3, as DNA: TGCAGCGTTGCGGGGACACCAGGCGGAACAGATACGCAGTATTTT. The V and J genes are TRBV29-1 and TRBJ2-3, with TRBD1 as a possible D gene (6 bases). The germline V gene has CDR1 SQVTM and CDR2 ANQGSEA. This CDR3 has 15 amino acids. The V gene lost 4 bases and the J gene lost 3 bases, with 17 bases spanning the gap.

In DNA form, the CDR3 reads TGCGCCAGCAGCCGGCGCTCGGGGGTGGAGGGCTACACCTTC. Its protein product is CASSRRSGVEGYTF. V gene TRBV4-3 combines with J gene TRBJ1-2; TRBD1 is a possible D gene (5 bases). Between the trimmed V and J ends, which lost 4 bases and 8 bases, there was a span of 17 bases. The CDR3 has 14 residues. The germline V gene encodes CDR1 LGHNA and CDR2 YSLEER.

The rearrangement joins TRBV7-2 to TRBJ2-2, with D unclear. The V end lost 0 bases, the J end lost 3 bases, and 8 bases lay between the germline ends. CDR1 and CDR2 from the germline V gene are SGHTA and FQGNSA. The CDR3 is made up of 15 amino acids. The chain's CDR3 is CASSLASGYTGELFF. The CDR3 DNA reads TGTGCCAGCAGCTTAGCTTCAGGATACACCGGGGAGCTGTTTTTT.

This clone was seen only once. This rearrangement joins TRBV7-8 to TRBJ1-1; D remains ambiguous. Trimming cost V 4 bases and J 4 bases, with 4 bases left between them. Germline CDR1 and CDR2: SGHVS and FQNEAQ. CDR3 length: 11 residues. The CDR3: CASSSVTEAFF. The CDR3, as DNA: TGTGCCAGCAGCTCCGTCACTGAAGCTTTCTTT.

This rearrangement joins TRBV13 to TRBJ2-7; TRBD1 matches at 10 bases. V lost 3 bases, J lost 4 bases, and 3 bases stayed unmatched. The CDR3 runs 14 residues. Germline V gene sequence: CDR1 PRHDT, CDR2 FYEKMQ (reference sequence). This chain's CDR3 is CASSLGQGLYEQYF. The CDR3 DNA is TGTGCCAGCAGCTTGGGACAGGGGTTATACGAGCAGTACTTC. Complete variable domain (other parts from reference TRBV13 and TRBJ2-7): AAGVIQSPRHLIKEKRETATLKCYPIPRHDTVYWYQQGPGQDPQFLISFYEKMQSDKGSIPDRFSAQQFSDYHSELNMSSLELGDSALYFCASSLGQGLYEQYFGPGTRLTVT.

This clone has just a few counts. The chain couples TRBV4-2 to TRBJ2-5; 8 positions match TRBD2. The CDR3 contains 15 residues. CDR1 is LGHNA and CDR2 is YNFKEQ in the germline V gene. With 3 bases clipped from V and 5 bases from J, the junction kept 8 bases outside the gene matches. DNA for the CDR3: TGTGCCAGCAGCCAGGACCCGGGGGGGTGGGAGACCCAGTACTTC. Protein sequence: CASSQDPGGWETQYF.

The chain uses TRBV2 and TRBJ2-4; tentatively, D is TRBD1 (5 bases). This CDR3 region has 17 residues. Looked up from germline, CDR1 is SNHLY and CDR2 is FYNNEI. V was shortened by 6 bases and J by 1 base, with 19 bases between the two germline ends. The CDR3 loop reads CASRARLSQGAKNIQYF. The CDR3 nucleotides are TGTGCCAGCAGGGCTCGCCTAAGTCAGGGTGCCAAAAACATTCAGTACTTC.

The chain recombines TRBV4-2 with TRBJ2-1, with a possible D match to TRBD2 (5 bases). The CDR3 runs 15 residues. CDR1 and CDR2 (germline): LGHNA, YNFKEQ. V was pared by 0 bases and J by 7 bases, with 13 bases between. CDR3 sequence reads: CASSQDADPGNEQFF. The DNA for the CDR3 is TGTGCCAGCAGCCAAGATGCGGACCCGGGGAATGAGCAGTTCTTC.

The chain joins TRBV28 to TRBJ1-1; the D is unclear. V dropped 6 bases and J dropped 7 bases, with 15 bases sitting between them. Germline V gene data show CDR1 as MDHEN and CDR2 as SYDVKM. This CDR3 contains 13 residues. The CDR3 nucleotides are TGTGCCAGCAGACCTGCTTCGACGGGTGAAGCTTTCTTT. Protein product: CASRPASTGEAFF.

J is TRBJ1-1 and V is TRBV11-3; a weak D match, TRBD1 (6 bases). The CDR3 has 16 residues. Germline CDR1 reads SGHNT; CDR2 reads YENEEA. V was cut by 7 bases and J by 7 bases, with 25 bases left in between. The CDR3 sequence: CASTLKSPGGEDEAFF. CDR3 bases: TGTGCCAGCACCTTGAAAAGTCCGGGGGGCGAGGATGAAGCTTTCTTT. The whole variable domain, remainder taken from reference TRBV11-3 and TRBJ1-1, is EAGVVQSPRYKIIEKKQPVAFWCNPISGHNTLYWYLQNLGQGPELLIRYENEEAVDDSQLPKDRFSAERLKGVDSTLKIQPAELGDSAVYLCASTLKSPGGEDEAFFGQGTRLTVV.

This clone was counted between two and nine times. This chain uses TRBV10-3 with TRBJ1-1; 7 bases match TRBD1. After removal of 4 bases from V and 3 bases from J, the junction contained 5 bases not matched to a gene. The CDR3 contains 14 residues. Per the germline V gene, CDR1 is ENHRY and CDR2 is SYGVKD. The CDR3 loop is CAISAGTEYTEAFF. In DNA, the CDR3 is TGTGCCATCAGTGCCGGGACAGAGTACACTGAAGCTTTCTTT.

The chain has TRBV2 and TRBJ1-2; tentative D call: TRBD1 (5 bases). The V end lost 3 bases, the J end lost 3 bases, and 20 bases lay between the germline ends. Germline loops: CDR1 SNHLY, CDR2 FYNNEI. There are 17 residues in the CDR3. CDR3 nucleotide sequence: TGTGCCAGCAGTGACTCCCCGGGACTCCAACTGGACTATGGCTACACCTTC. This codes for CASSDSPGLQLDYGYTF.

V is TRBV5-4 and J is TRBJ1-1, with a possible D match to TRBD1 (6 bases). Trimming left V 2 bases short and J 4 bases short, with 15 bases between. The CDR3 covers 15 residues. The germline V gene encodes CDR1 SGHNT and CDR2 YYREEE (reference sequence). The CDR3 DNA reads as TGTGCCAGCAGCTTCTCGGACAGACAGCCCACTGAAGCTTTCTTT. This codes for CASSFSDRQPTEAFF.

The chain recombines TRBV6-1 with TRBJ1-3; TRBD1 might be the D (6 bases). CDR1 and CDR2 from the germline V gene are MNHNS and SASEGT. The length of the CDR3 is 15 residues. Trimming cost V 2 bases and J 3 bases, with 11 bases left between them. This CDR3 reads CASSERVQGGNTIYF. In DNA form, the CDR3 reads TGTGCCAGCAGTGAAAGAGTACAGGGTGGAAACACCATATATTTT.

The CDR3 is CASSAGTSGRQAGELFF. CDR3 nucleotides: TGCGCCAGCAGCGCCGGGACTAGCGGGAGACAAGCCGGGGAGCTGTTTTTT. This chain links TRBV5-1 with TRBJ2-2, with 14 bases aligning to TRBD2. This CDR3 spans 17 amino acids. V lost 4 bases to trimming and J lost 6 bases; unmatched junction nucleotides: 8. The germline V gene has CDR1 SGHRS and CDR2 YFSETQ.

The genes are TRBV6-5 and TRBJ2-7, with D maybe TRBD2 (7 bases). Germline V gene data show CDR1 as MNHEY and CDR2 as SVGAGI. The V end was cut by 4 bases, the J end by 5 bases, with 21 bases between. The CDR3 covers 16 residues. CDR3 in amino acids: CASSLSSLGGADEQYF. As DNA, the CDR3 is TGTGCCAGCAGTTTATCCTCTCTAGGGGGGGCGGACGAGCAGTACTTC.

The rearrangement links TRBV7-9 to TRBJ1-1; D might be TRBD1 (6 bases). Germline V gene lookup returns CDR1 SEHNR and CDR2 FQNEAQ (reference sequence). This CDR3 contains 14 residues. The V end lost 4 bases, the J end lost 7 bases, and 16 bases lay between the germline ends. CDR3 sequence: CASSSGSGTIEAFF. DNA of the CDR3: TGTGCCAGCAGCTCGGGGTCCGGGACAATTGAAGCTTTCTTT.

The chain combines TRBV5-1 with TRBJ2-2, with D perhaps TRBD2 (6 bases). Between the trimmed V and J ends, which lost 0 bases and 4 bases, there was a span of 13 bases. The CDR3 contains 16 residues. The germline V gene has CDR1 SGHRS and CDR2 YFSETQ. The CDR3 loop is CASSLVERGGTGELFF. CDR3 nucleotide sequence: TGCGCCAGCAGCTTGGTAGAAAGGGGAGGCACCGGGGAGCTGTTTTTT.

The rearrangement uses TRBV5-1 and TRBJ1-3; D possibly corresponds to TRBD1 (6 bases). With 4 bases removed from V and 4 bases from J, the gap between germline ends came to 24 bases. From germline, CDR1 is SGHRS and CDR2 YFSETQ. CDR3 size: 18 residues. DNA for the CDR3: TGCGCCAGCAGCCCGGGAGGGGCGTGGGACAACTCGGGAAACACCATATATTTT. Encoded protein: CASSPGGAWDNSGNTIYF.

The gene calls are TRBV2 and TRBJ2-5; TRBD1 agrees at 7 bases. The V segment lost 10 bases and the J segment 3 bases; nucleotides outside the gene matches: 8. The CDR3 contains 13 residues. Per germline, CDR1 SNHLY and CDR2 FYNNEI. CDR3 in amino acids: CATRPGTEETQYF. CDR3 nucleotides: TGTGCCACCCGCCCAGGGACAGAAGAGACCCAGTACTTC.

This clone was seen a handful of times. V is TRBV9 and J is TRBJ2-3; D unresolved. With 0 bases removed from V and 6 bases from J, the gap between germline ends came to 14 bases. From germline, CDR1 is SGDLS and CDR2 YYNGEE. The CDR3 runs 15 residues. CDR3 sequence (DNA): TGTGCCAGCAGCGTAGGCGGCTTGCTCCTGGATACGCAGTATTTT. As protein: CASSVGGLLLDTQYF.

J is TRBJ1-2 and V is TRBV5-1, with 12 bases identical to TRBD1. The J segment lost 0 bases and the V segment lost 4 bases, leaving 4 bases of the junction unmatched. The CDR3 has 16 residues. Germline assignment: CDR1 SGHRS and CDR2 YFSETQ. The CDR3 region has the DNA TGCGCCAGCAGCCCGGGACAGGGGGCCCCTAACTATGGCTACACCTTC. The encoded protein is CASSPGQGAPNYGYTF.

The chain links TRBV11-2 to TRBJ1-2; D is possibly TRBD1 (5 bases). V was clipped by 3 bases and J by 4 bases, with 9 bases between them. The CDR3 spans 13 residues. Per germline, CDR1 SGHAT and CDR2 FQNNGV. In nucleotides, the CDR3 is TGTGCCAGCAGCTTTGGGGGAGGCTATGGCTACACCTTC. This gives the protein CASSFGGGYGYTF. Supplemented by reference TRBV11-2 and TRBJ1-2, the full variable domain reads EAGVAQSPRYKIIEKRQSVAFWCNPISGHATLYWYQQILGQGPKLLIQFQNNGVVDDSQLPKDRFSAERLKGVDSTLKIQPAKLEDSAVYLCASSFGGGYGYTFGSGTRLTVV.

This clone turned up a few times. This sequence joins TRBV7-9 and TRBJ1-1; tentatively, D is TRBD1 (5 bases). Deletions cut 6 bases from V and 0 bases from J, with 17 bases between. The CDR3 contains 16 residues. Germline CDR1 and CDR2: SEHNR and FQNEAQ (reference sequence). CDR3: CASSRIRDSMNTEAFF. CDR3 bases: TGTGCCAGCAGTAGAATCCGGGACTCCATGAACACTGAAGCTTTCTTT.

The rearrangement joins TRBV7-6 to TRBJ2-1, with 9 bases that match TRBD2. Germline lookup yields CDR1 SGHVS and CDR2 FNYEAQ. Trimming removed 0 bases from V and 0 bases from J; junction bases left unmatched: 15. This CDR3 is built from 21 residues. This CDR3 is CASSLARDYRSGSNSYNEQFF. The CDR3 nucleotides read TGTGCCAGCAGCTTAGCCAGGGATTATCGTAGCGGGAGCAACTCCTACAATGAGCAGTTCTTC.

The chain employs TRBV10-2 and TRBJ1-1; 8 nucleotides match TRBD1. Trimming removed 10 bases from V and 0 bases from J; junction bases left unmatched: 10. The germline V gene encodes CDR1 WSHSY and CDR2 SAAADI. The CDR3 runs to 15 residues. The CDR3 here is CATINGQGLNTEAFF. CDR3 DNA sequence: TGCGCCACCATAAACGGACAGGGTTTGAACACTGAAGCTTTCTTT.

This chain joins TRBV4-3 and TRBJ2-7, with 7 bases fitting TRBD1. This CDR3 has 16 residues. Germline V gene data show CDR1 as LGHNA and CDR2 as YSLEER. Unmatched junction bases numbered 9, after V lost 1 base and J lost 3 bases. This chain's CDR3 is CASSQASTGSFYEQYF. The CDR3 DNA reads TGCGCCAGCAGCCAAGCCTCGACAGGGAGTTTCTACGAGCAGTACTTC.

The chain joins TRBV5-4 to TRBJ2-1; 12 nucleotides match TRBD2. J gave up 7 bases and V 4 bases, and 6 bases lay outside the gene matches. This CDR3 spans 15 amino acids. Looked up from germline, CDR1 is SGHNT and CDR2 is YYREEE (reference sequence). CDR3 sequence reads: CASSILAGGPNEQFF. The CDR3 DNA is TGTGCCAGCAGCATTCTAGCGGGGGGGCCTAATGAGCAGTTCTTC. Full variable domain (missing parts from reference TRBV5-4 and TRBJ2-1): ETGVTQSPTHLIKTRGQQVTLRCSSQSGHNTVSWYQQALGQGPQFIFQYYREEENGRGNFPPRFSGLQFPNYSSELNVNALELDDSALYLCASSILAGGPNEQFFGPGTRLTVL.